This T cell receptor beta chain was sequenced for a study of graft-versus-host responses after intestinal transplantation. This table comes from immunoSEQ multiplex PCR, and its TCRdb copy is limited to in-frame clones, with some not included. The data contain some 110,000 clones, just under 95% of them singletons. This clone appeared a few times. What it binds is unknown. This CDR3 comprises 11 residues. CDR1 MNHNS and CDR2 SASEGT come from the germline V gene. Trimming pared 8 bases from V and 4 bases from J, leaving 9 bases between. The rearrangement links TRBV6-1 to TRBJ2-7; the D gene is possibly TRBD1 (5 bases). Material: unstimulated CD8+ T cells sorted from spleen or lymph node cells, obtained before transplant. This sequence was found in a human donor who was the organ donor for an intestinal transplant. CDR3 residues: CASGALYEQYF. The CDR3 DNA follows: TGTGCCAGCGGGGCCTTGTACGAGCAGTACTTC.